A selection of T cell receptor beta chains follows, all from one sample in a study of OX40 agonist ivuxolimab in advanced cancers. Generated by immunoSEQ multiplex PCR, the TCRdb table keeps only in-frame clones and is missing some. The top ten clones hold roughly 6% of a sample with tens of thousands of clones, more than 65% of them seen once. The sequenced sample was CD4+ or CD8+ T cells sorted from blood, obtained in a trial of the OX40 agonist ivuxolimab. The receptors derive from an adult with an advanced solid tumor such as melanoma, head and neck, liver or kidney cancer. CDR3s include the opening cysteine and the closing phenylalanine or tryptophan. The D gene is left open where the match is weak. Clone size is not always given. Where it is, it says once, few, many or a class for expanded clones.

D gene: TRBD2
V gene: TRBV9
clone size: .
J gene: TRBJ2-7
CDR3 DNA: TGTGCCAGCAGCCTAGCGGGGGGGACACTCTACGAGCAGTACTTC
CDR3 protein: CASSLAGGTLYEQYF

D gene: .
V gene: TRBV29-1
clone size: .
J gene: TRBJ2-4
CDR3 DNA: TGCAGCGTTGAAGAGGGGGCGGCCAAAAACATTCAGTACTTC
CDR3 protein: CSVEEGAAKNIQYF

D gene: .
V gene: TRBV18
clone size: .
J gene: TRBJ1-4
CDR3 DNA: TGTGCCAGCTCACCGCCTCTTCCGGGCCCCCGGAGGAATGAAAAACTGTTTTTT
CDR3 protein: CASSPPLPGPRRNEKLFF

D gene: TRBD1
V gene: TRBV6-5
clone size: .
J gene: TRBJ1-3
CDR3 DNA: TGTGCCAGCACTAAGACAGGGGGATCTGGAAACACCATATATTTT
CDR3 protein: CASTKTGGSGNTIYF

D gene: .
V gene: TRBV9
clone size: .
J gene: TRBJ2-5
CDR3 DNA: TGTGCCAGCAGCGTAGGGACAGACTTTAAAACCCAGTACTTC
CDR3 protein: CASSVGTDFKTQYF

D gene: .
V gene: TRBV7-2
clone size: once
J gene: TRBJ2-5
CDR3 DNA: TGTGCCAGCAGCCACTGGGGGCGGCGACAAGAGACCCAGTACTTC
CDR3 protein: CASSHWGRRQETQYF

D gene: .
V gene: TRBV18
clone size: once
J gene: TRBJ2-5
CDR3 DNA: TGTGCCAGCTCAGCCCTTCCTGGGCCCGAAGAGACCCAGTACTTC
CDR3 protein: CASSALPGPEETQYF

D gene: .
V gene: TRBV4-1
clone size: .
J gene: TRBJ1-4
CDR3 DNA: TGCGCCAGCAGCCATTTGCCGGAAAAACTGTTTTTT
CDR3 protein: CASSHLPEKLFF

D gene: .
V gene: TRBV2
clone size: .
J gene: TRBJ1-4
CDR3 DNA: TGTGCCAGCAGTCCCTTAAGTGGGACTAATGAAAAACTGTTTTTT
CDR3 protein: CASSPLSGTNEKLFF

D gene: TRBD2
V gene: TRBV6-4
clone size: .
J gene: TRBJ2-3
CDR3 DNA: TGTGCCAGCAGTCCAAGCGGGAGCGGAGATACGCAGTATTTT
CDR3 protein: CASSPSGSGDTQYF

D gene: .
V gene: TRBV7-9
clone size: .
J gene: TRBJ1-1
CDR3 DNA: TGTGCCAGCAGCTTCCGGGACCGGGGGTCTGAAGCTTTCTTT
CDR3 protein: CASSFRDRGSEAFF

D gene: .
V gene: TRBV5-1
clone size: .
J gene: TRBJ2-3
CDR3 DNA: TGCGCCAGCAGCTTGGCCGGAGGTAGCGTTACAGATACGCAGTATTTT
CDR3 protein: CASSLAGGSVTDTQYF

D gene: TRBD1
V gene: TRBV10-2
clone size: few
J gene: TRBJ1-5
CDR3 DNA: TGCGCCAGCAGAGGACAGGGTGGCAATCAGCCCCAGCATTTT
CDR3 protein: CASRGQGGNQPQHF

D gene: TRBD1
V gene: TRBV6-1
clone size: few
J gene: TRBJ2-3
CDR3 DNA: TGTGCCAGCAGGCTACAGGGGAGCGCAGATACGCAGTATTTT
CDR3 protein: CASRLQGSADTQYF

D gene: TRBD1
V gene: TRBV28
clone size: .
J gene: TRBJ1-2
CDR3 DNA: TGTGCCAGCAGTTTATCAGGGGGCGCGTTCGATGGCTACACCTTC
CDR3 protein: CASSLSGGAFDGYTF

D gene: .
V gene: TRBV5-6
clone size: .
J gene: TRBJ1-2
CDR3 DNA: TGTGCCTCCAGCACGGGTCGCGGCTATGGCTACACCTTC
CDR3 protein: CASSTGRGYGYTF

D gene: .
V gene: TRBV4-1
clone size: .
J gene: TRBJ2-3
CDR3 DNA: TGCGCCAGCAGCCCGGGACTCCCCACAGATACGCAGTATTTT
CDR3 protein: CASSPGLPTDTQYF

D gene: .
V gene: TRBV19
clone size: .
J gene: TRBJ1-2
CDR3 DNA: TGTGCCAGTAGTATGGAAGCAGGCCCCTCCTATGGCTACACCTTC
CDR3 protein: CASSMEAGPSYGYTF

D gene: .
V gene: TRBV4-2
clone size: .
J gene: TRBJ2-1
CDR3 DNA: TGTGCCAGCAGCCAAGATTTATATGAGACGGCTAAGTTCTTC
CDR3 protein: CASSQDLYETAKFF

D gene: .
V gene: TRBV7-2
clone size: .
J gene: TRBJ1-5
CDR3 DNA: TGTGCCAGCAGCTTGAACAGGGACCAGCCCCAGCATTTT
CDR3 protein: CASSLNRDQPQHF

D gene: .
V gene: TRBV28
clone size: few
J gene: TRBJ2-7
CDR3 DNA: TGTGCCAGCAGTTTGAACTTTTACGAGCAGTACTTC
CDR3 protein: CASSLNFYEQYF

D gene: TRBD1
V gene: TRBV27
clone size: once
J gene: TRBJ1-2
CDR3 DNA: TGTGCCAGCCAGTCCCTCCAGGGGGACAGGGGTGCTATTACCAACTATGGCTACACCTTC
CDR3 protein: CASQSLQGDRGAITNYGYTF

D gene: TRBD2
V gene: TRBV4-3
clone size: .
J gene: TRBJ2-3
CDR3 DNA: TGCGCCAGCAGCCAAGATCCCGGACTAGCGGGGAGAGATACGCAGTATTTT
CDR3 protein: CASSQDPGLAGRDTQYF

D gene: TRBD2
V gene: TRBV10-1
clone size: once
J gene: TRBJ2-1
CDR3 DNA: TGCGCCAGCAGTGACCCCCGCGGGAGGGGATACAATGAGCAGTTCTTC
CDR3 protein: CASSDPRGRGYNEQFF

D gene: TRBD1
V gene: TRBV7-6
clone size: .
J gene: TRBJ1-1
CDR3 DNA: TGTGCCAGCAGCCCTCCCTGGGAACACAGGGGCACTGAAGCTTTCTTT
CDR3 protein: CASSPPWEHRGTEAFF